These T cell receptor beta chains were read from a single sample in a study of blood T cell repertoires in COVID-19. Assay used: immunoSEQ multiplex PCR; TCRdb lists only in-frame clones, some missing. The sample consists of a few hundred thousand clones, around nine tenths of them appearing once. The sequenced sample was peripheral blood. These receptors all come from a man aged 55 to 70 with acute or convalescent COVID-19. Each CDR3 is given with its conserved first and last residue. The D gene is left open where the match is weak. Clone size is not always given. Where it is, it says once, few, many or a class for expanded clones.

D	size	V	J	DNA	CDR3
.	.	TRBV19	TRBJ2-7	TGTGCCAGTAAGGAGGGACCAGGACCAGGCGAGCAGTACTTC	CASKEGPGPGEQYF
.	.	TRBV14	TRBJ1-1	TGTGCCAGCAGCCAAGATGGGACTCCGAACACTGAAGCTTTCTTT	CASSQDGTPNTEAFF
TRBD1	.	TRBV5-1	TRBJ1-3	TGCGCCAGCAGCTCAAAGACAGGGGGCTCTGGAAACACCATATATTTT	CASSSKTGGSGNTIYF
TRBD2	once	TRBV7-2	TRBJ2-5	TGTGCCAGCAGCTTAGGACTAGCGGGGGGTCAAGAGACCCAGTACTTC	CASSLGLAGGQETQYF
.	.	TRBV27	TRBJ2-5	TGTGCCAGCAGTTTATCGGTCAGGGGTAAGGAGACCCAGTACTTC	CASSLSVRGKETQYF
TRBD1	.	TRBV19	TRBJ2-3	TGTGCCAGTAGTATACAGGGGGCCGCAGATACGCAGTATTTT	CASSIQGAADTQYF
TRBD1	once	TRBV11-2	TRBJ1-2	TGTGCCAGCAGCTTAGCTGGGTACAGGGGTGGCTACACCTTC	CASSLAGYRGGYTF
.	.	TRBV9	TRBJ2-1	TGTGCCAGCAGCGTAACGGCGGGAAGCTCCTACAATGAGCAGTTCTTC	CASSVTAGSSYNEQFF
.	.	TRBV30	TRBJ1-4	TGTGCCTGGGGTGTGGTCCTACATGAAAAACTGTTTTTT	CAWGVVLHEKLFF
.	once	TRBV5-6	TRBJ1-5	TGTGCCAGCAGCTTGCGGGTTCTCGGCAATCAGCCCCAGCATTTT	CASSLRVLGNQPQHF
.	.	TRBV25-1	TRBJ1-3	TGTGCCAGCACCGGAGTTCTCTCTGGAAACACCATATATTTT	CASTGVLSGNTIYF
TRBD1	.	TRBV4-1	TRBJ2-5	TGCGCCAGCAGCCCGGGACAGGGGGCGGGGGAGACCCAGTACTTC	CASSPGQGAGETQYF
TRBD1	.	TRBV5-4	TRBJ1-3	TGTGCCAGCAGCCCGGGACAGGGGACTGGAAACACCATATATTTT	CASSPGQGTGNTIYF
.	.	TRBV19	TRBJ2-1	TGTGCCAGTAGTATTCGGTGGGGGCCCAACAATGAGCAGTTCTTC	CASSIRWGPNNEQFF
TRBD1	.	TRBV5-4	TRBJ2-7	TGTGCCAGCAGCTTTCCGGACAGGAACGAGCAGTACTTC	CASSFPDRNEQYF
.	.	TRBV7-7	TRBJ2-3	TGTGCCAGCAGCTTAGAGGGCAGGGCAGATACGCAGTATTTT	CASSLEGRADTQYF
.	.	TRBV6-5	TRBJ1-5	TGTGCCAGCAGTTACGAGGGAGCTAGCAATCAGCCCCAGCATTTT	CASSYEGASNQPQHF
TRBD1	.	TRBV9	TRBJ2-3	TGTGCCAGCACCCAAACAGGGGGCCGAAGCACAGATACGCAGTATTTT	CASTQTGGRSTDTQYF
TRBD1	.	TRBV28	TRBJ2-7	TGTGCCAGCAGTTTAGGGGACAGGGCCTCCTACGAGCAGTACTTC	CASSLGDRASYEQYF
.	.	TRBV19	TRBJ1-2	TGTGCCAGTAGTATAGATCTAGGGGCCCTTCCCCGGTCGGGCTACACCTTC	CASSIDLGALPRSGYTF
TRBD1	.	TRBV6-1	TRBJ2-1	TGTGCCAGCAGTCCGAGGGGGCGTGGAGGCAATGAGCAGTTCTTC	CASSPRGRGGNEQFF
TRBD1	.	TRBV5-4	TRBJ1-2	TGTGCCAGCAGCTTGGGGGACGGACAGGGTAAGGGCTACACCTTC	CASSLGDGQGKGYTF
.	.	TRBV4-2	TRBJ2-3	TGTGCCAGCAGAGGTCAGGGAGGGGGGGGTTGGAATACGCAGTATTTT	CASRGQGGGGWNTQYF
.	.	TRBV29-1	TRBJ1-4	TGCAGCGTTGGGGAGGACGCTAATGAAAAACTGTTTTTT	CSVGEDANEKLFF
.	.	TRBV29-1	TRBJ2-5	TGCAGCGTTGGTTGGCCGCAAGAGACCCAGTACTTC	CSVGWPQETQYF
TRBD1	few	TRBV28	TRBJ2-7	TGTGCCAGCACCCCCCCCGGGACAGGGCCCAAGCAGTACTTC	CASTPPGTGPKQYF
TRBD1	.	TRBV9	TRBJ1-2	TGTGCCAGCAGCGTAGGGGACAGGCGGTCCCTCTATGGCTACACCTTC	CASSVGDRRSLYGYTF
TRBD2	.	TRBV5-1	TRBJ2-5	TGCGCCAGCAGCTTGGTTAGCGGGGGGCTCCAAGAGACCCAGTACTTC	CASSLVSGGLQETQYF
.	once	TRBV7-9	TRBJ1-3	TGTGCCAGCAGCTTAGGGGGCACCGGCGAAAACACCATATATTTT	CASSLGGTGENTIYF
TRBD1	.	TRBV4-1	TRBJ1-2	TGCGCCAGCAGCCAAGTCCGGGACAGCCTTAACTATGGCTACACCTTC	CASSQVRDSLNYGYTF
TRBD1	.	TRBV9	TRBJ2-1	TGTGCCAGCAGCGTCGGGACAGGGGAGGTCAATGAGCAGTTCTTC	CASSVGTGEVNEQFF
.	.	TRBV11-2	TRBJ2-1	TGTGCCAGCAGCTTAGAGTCGACAGGCTCCTACAATGAGCAGTTCTTC	CASSLESTGSYNEQFF
.	.	TRBV12-5	TRBJ1-5	TGTGCTAGTGGTTTAGGCCGGGAGATTAGCAATCAGCCCCAGCATTTT	CASGLGREISNQPQHF
.	once	TRBV7-6	TRBJ1-1	TGTGCCAGCAGCCCAAATAGAGGAGTAGAAGCTTTCTTT	CASSPNRGVEAFF
TRBD2	.	TRBV11-3	TRBJ2-7	TGTGCCAGCTCCGGGACTAACGTCGAGCAGTACTTC	CASSGTNVEQYF
.	.	TRBV18	TRBJ2-2	TGTGCCAGCTCACCACCTCTTACAGGGTTCTACGATAACACCGGGGAGCTGTTTTTT	CASSPPLTGFYDNTGELFF
.	once	TRBV7-7	TRBJ1-3	TGTGCCAGCAGCTTAGCGTTGGGGGGTGCTGGAAACACCATATATTTT	CASSLALGGAGNTIYF
.	.	TRBV11-2	TRBJ1-1	TGTGCCAGCAGCTTATCAGGGTGGGACACTGAAGCTTTCTTT	CASSLSGWDTEAFF
.	.	TRBV3-1/TRBV3-2	TRBJ2-3	TGTGCCAGCAGCCGAGTCACAGATACGCAGTATTTT	CASSRVTDTQYF
.	.	TRBV3-1/TRBV3-2	TRBJ1-1	TGTGCCAGCAGCCAAGGACGGGGATGGACTGAAGCTTTCTTT	CASSQGRGWTEAFF
TRBD1	.	TRBV27	TRBJ2-5	TGTGCCAGCAGTTTATTCCCGACGGACAGGGGTGAGACCCAGTACTTC	CASSLFPTDRGETQYF
.	.	TRBV9	TRBJ1-1	TGTGCCAGCAGCGTTTCCGGGACATTCACTGAAGCTTTCTTT	CASSVSGTFTEAFF
TRBD1	many	TRBV25-1	TRBJ1-2	TGTGCCAGCAGTCCAGGGAACAGGGGTGACTATGGCTACACCTTC	CASSPGNRGDYGYTF
TRBD1	.	TRBV7-9	TRBJ2-3	TGTGCCAGCAGCGATCAGACAGGGAACACAGATACGCAGTATTTT	CASSDQTGNTDTQYF
.	.	TRBV5-4	TRBJ1-1	TGTGCCAGCAGCTTGGCCAGGGGATCGAACACTGAAGCTTTCTTT	CASSLARGSNTEAFF
TRBD1	.	TRBV30	TRBJ2-7	TGTGCCTGGAGTGTAATGGGGACAGGGAACGAGCAGTACTTC	CAWSVMGTGNEQYF
TRBD1	.	TRBV7-9	TRBJ1-2	TGTGCCAGCAGCCCATGGGAACAGGGGGATTATGGCTACACCTTC	CASSPWEQGDYGYTF
.	.	TRBV5-1	TRBJ1-2	TGCGCCAGCTCCCGGGGGGGCCGGGACGGCTACACCTTC	CASSRGGRDGYTF
TRBD2	.	TRBV2	TRBJ2-5	TGTGCCAGCAGTGTAAGAGCGGGGGAACAAGAGACCCAGTACTTC	CASSVRAGEQETQYF
.	.	TRBV27	TRBJ2-7	TGTGCCAGCAGCCCGGACAGAGCCTACGAGCAGTACTTC	CASSPDRAYEQYF
TRBD1	.	TRBV28	TRBJ2-1	TGTGCCAGCACCCATGGGGACAGGTTCACGAATGAGCAGTTCTTC	CASTHGDRFTNEQFF
TRBD1	.	TRBV5-1	TRBJ1-1	TGCGCCAGCAGCTTGGACTACGACAGGGGGAACACTGAAGCTTTCTTT	CASSLDYDRGNTEAFF
TRBD1	.	TRBV7-9	TRBJ2-5	TGTGCCAGCAGCTTATCCGGGACAGGGACTCAAGAGACCCAGTACTTC	CASSLSGTGTQETQYF
.	.	TRBV7-9	TRBJ2-2	TGTGCCAGCAGCTCGGGAACCGGGGAGCTGTTTTTT	CASSSGTGELFF
TRBD1	.	TRBV6-1	TRBJ1-5	TGTGCCAGCAGTGCCCCGAAGACAGGGGGCCTTCAGCCCCAGCATTTT	CASSAPKTGGLQPQHF
TRBD1	once	TRBV5-1	TRBJ2-2	TGCGCCAGCACTCGAACCGGGACAGGTTCCACCGGGGAGCTGTTTTTT	CASTRTGTGSTGELFF
TRBD1	.	TRBV7-8	TRBJ1-1	TGTGCCAGCAGCTTTTTCAGGGGGCTTAGGAACACTGAAGCTTTCTTT	CASSFFRGLRNTEAFF
.	few	TRBV19	TRBJ1-1	TGTGCCAGTTCCCGGGAGCGCTTTGGAACTTTCTTT	CASSRERFGTFF
TRBD1	.	TRBV5-1	TRBJ2-1	TGCGCCAGCAGCAGGGACAGGAGCTCCTACAATGAGCAGTTCTTC	CASSRDRSSYNEQFF
.	few	TRBV30	TRBJ1-5	TGTGCCTGGAGTGTACAGCAAAGCAATCAGCCCCAGCATTTT	CAWSVQQSNQPQHF